The TCR beta chain under discussion was sequenced for a study of patients and donors after allogeneic stem cell transplantation. TCRdb ran MiXCR on the RT-PCR reads and lists one entry per CDR3 protein. The sample includes about 200,000 distinct CDR3 sequences, roughly 40% seen only once; the top ten take around 35%. This CDR3 spans 14 amino acids. CDR1 and CDR2 from the germline V gene are LNHDA and SQIVND (reference sequence). With 0 bases removed from V and 1 base from J, the gap between germline ends came to 6 bases. The V call is TRBV19, the J call TRBJ1-1; D is uncertain. Sequencing was done on a sample of blood, either unsorted or a sorted T cell fraction (not recorded which). The receptor's source is a human donor who was either an allogeneic HSCT recipient or a stem cell or donor lymphocyte infusion donor (not recorded which). It is not recorded whose cells these are; they may come from a transplant donor. Written as DNA, the CDR3 is TGTGCCAGTAGTATAGAGTGGTCGAACACTGAAGCTTTCTTT. It translates to CASSIEWSNTEAFF.